The present entry profiles one T cell receptor (beta chain) with its context. This specimen belongs to a study of T cells in Graves' hyperthyroidism and ophthalmopathy. PBMCs came from about 10 ml fresh peripheral blood. TCR beta CDR3 regions were amplified from RNA. The primer set for the first-round RT-PCR of the TCR CDR3 was HTBI. Each CDR3 protein gets one entry after TCRdb re-called the multiplex PCR reads with MiXCR. The sample has about 420,000 distinct CDR3 sequences, roughly 13% seen once. The CDR3 is 16 amino acids. V shed 3 bases and J 0 bases; nucleotides not matched to a gene: 4. The germline V gene encodes CDR1 LGHNA and CDR2 YSLEER.

The receptor's source is a woman aged 18-29 years with Graves' hyperthyroidism. Sequencing was done on a sample of blood. The rearrangement uses TRBV4-3 and TRBJ2-3; 9 bases line up with TRBD2. CDR3 nucleotides: TGCGCCAGCAGCCAGACTAGCGGAACTAGCACAGATACGCAGTATTTT. Encoded protein: CASSQTSGTSTDTQYF.